This TCR beta chain was identified during a study of neoadjuvant anti-PD-1 for oral cavity cancer. TCRdb keeps only in-frame clones here, not all; method: immunoSEQ multiplex PCR. Here the sample spans some 15,000 clones, around 70% being singletons. The sequences come from PBMCs, collected before nivolumab (anti-PD-1) treatment. The clonotype originates from a person aged 35-79 years with oral cavity squamous cell carcinoma.

The CDR3 spells CASSLTGTANTGELFF. DNA for the CDR3: TGTGCCAGCAGCTTAACCGGGACTGCGAACACCGGGGAGCTGTTTTTT. The J gene is TRBJ2-2, the V gene TRBV7-3; a weak D match, TRBD2 (6 bases). The CDR3 sequence is 16 residues long. V lost 0 bases and J lost 0, with 8 bases in between. Germline CDR1 and CDR2: SGHTA and FQGTGA.